A single T cell receptor (beta chain) is shown here with its context. Its matching antigen is unknown. There are 16 residues in the CDR3. V was trimmed by 2 bases and J by 1 base, leaving 13 bases between them. Germline CDR1 and CDR2: SGHRS and YFSETQ. This sample is part of a study of lymphopenia after photon versus proton radiotherapy. Sequencing was performed with immunoSEQ multiplex PCR; in TCRdb, only in-frame clones are kept and a portion is missing. Of fewer than 25,000 clones in the sample, more than 80% were seen once. Study-wide results and limits: Relative stability marked proton patients; photon patients lost diversity and naive cells. Larger post-nadir TCR diversity loss correlated inversely with survival in deceased patients. After lymphocyte nadir, photon-treated repertoires showed oligoclonal expansion, especially CD8+ Temra.

The sequence was collected from a man aged 35 to 55 with gastric cancer. The chain carries TRBV5-1 and TRBJ2-1, with D perhaps assigned TRBD1 or TRBD2 (5 bases each). The sequencing here drew on peripheral blood, taken from a patient treated with photon-based radiotherapy. The CDR3 region has the DNA TGCGCCAGCAGCTTTCGAGCGGACAATTCCTACAATGAGCAGTTCTTC. It specifies CASSFRADNSYNEQFF.